Listed below are T cell receptor beta chains from one sample, sequenced in a study of vaccination and CD4 T cells after COVID-19. One entry per CDR3 protein, called by TCRdb with MiXCR from the PCR reads. The sample consists of approximately 10,000 distinct CDR3 sequences, 40% to 55% of them appearing once. Their specific antigens are unknown. The sequencing input was CD4+ T cells from blood, cultured in vitro. The receptors shown here come from a human donor in good health. CDR3s leave out the opening cysteine and the closing phenylalanine or tryptophan. The order of the fields is V gene, J gene, CDR3 protein.

V: TRBV19; J: TRBJ2-5; CDR3: ASKSRRDGRETQY
V: TRBV5-4; J: TRBJ2-7; CDR3: ASSFDRGGGYEQY
V: TRBV28; J: TRBJ2-2; CDR3: ASVAASGGALGELF
V: TRBV6-2/TRBV6-3; J: TRBJ2-7; CDR3: ASSIYSLALLYEQY
V: TRBV19; J: TRBJ1-2; CDR3: ASLRDSYYGYT
V: TRBV28; J: TRBJ1-1; CDR3: ASIRGSLNTEAF
V: TRBV20-1; J: TRBJ1-6; CDR3: SARGRVSSYNSPLH
V: TRBV20-1; J: TRBJ1-2; CDR3: SARDRGPYGYT
V: TRBV5-1; J: TRBJ1-2; CDR3: ASSVDTIYGYT
V: TRBV6-1; J: TRBJ1-2; CDR3: ASRGIAYGYT
V: TRBV9; J: TRBJ1-1; CDR3: ASSAGPSTEAF
V: TRBV7-2; J: TRBJ1-3; CDR3: ASSLGAHGNTIY
V: TRBV6-1; J: TRBJ2-1; CDR3: ASSPSGGGYNEQF
V: TRBV15; J: TRBJ1-1; CDR3: ATSRDRQGTEAF
V: TRBV11-3; J: TRBJ2-3; CDR3: ASSLSGGTDTQY
V: TRBV27; J: TRBJ2-1; CDR3: ASSLNDRGNEQF
V: TRBV6-1; J: TRBJ1-2; CDR3: AGWVLNYGYT
V: TRBV29-1; J: TRBJ1-1; CDR3: SGGQELTEAF
V: TRBV7-2; J: TRBJ2-2; CDR3: ASSLVGRLAGTGELF
V: TRBV28; J: TRBJ1-6; CDR3: ASSLPNRVLPLH
V: TRBV2; J: TRBJ1-2; CDR3: ASSRDMTGSYGYT
V: TRBV6-5; J: TRBJ2-3; CDR3: ASSYSRSSLDTQY
V: TRBV10-2; J: TRBJ2-5; CDR3: ASAPLEGIEETQY
V: TRBV20-1; J: TRBJ2-5; CDR3: SAELGALQETQY
V: TRBV7-2; J: TRBJ1-2; CDR3: ASSHDSSYGYT
V: TRBV6-1; J: TRBJ1-5; CDR3: ASSGGQGQQPQH
V: TRBV20-1; J: TRBJ2-5; CDR3: SARSARTGKETQY
V: TRBV5-1; J: TRBJ1-1; CDR3: ASAWEGSTEAF
V: TRBV24-1; J: TRBJ2-3; CDR3: ATSDSGGNFDTQY
V: TRBV30; J: TRBJ2-7; CDR3: AWSMDRAYEQY
V: TRBV7-2; J: TRBJ2-5; CDR3: ASSATGGQETQY
V: TRBV7-2; J: TRBJ1-2; CDR3: ASSLGMTANYGYT
V: TRBV7-9; J: TRBJ1-1; CDR3: ASTKDEVWSEAF
V: TRBV5-6; J: TRBJ2-6; CDR3: ASSLDSGANVLT
V: TRBV7-9; J: TRBJ2-7; CDR3: ASSPKIRVSSYEQY
V: TRBV6-5; J: TRBJ1-6; CDR3: ASSYSPAGVDLSSPLH
V: TRBV7-9; J: TRBJ1-2; CDR3: ASTYSLGGGYT
V: TRBV7-2; J: TRBJ1-6; CDR3: ASSSGTGSNSPLH
V: TRBV5-4; J: TRBJ2-7; CDR3: ASSLEQVSSYEQY
V: TRBV20-1; J: TRBJ2-7; CDR3: SARVETLAMV
V: TRBV30; J: TRBJ2-5; CDR3: AFRRWGRETQY
V: TRBV19; J: TRBJ2-2; CDR3: ASRAGHILNTGELF
V: TRBV20-1; J: TRBJ1-2; CDR3: SASGGVVDRPQNYGYT
V: TRBV7-8; J: TRBJ1-2; CDR3: ASSWTQGTKGYT
V: TRBV19; J: TRBJ1-1; CDR3: ASSIDPGEAF
V: TRBV20-1; J: TRBJ2-7; CDR3: SAGGDRVH
V: TRBV2; J: TRBJ2-7; CDR3: TRAGQGLGEQY
V: TRBV6-2/TRBV6-3; J: TRBJ1-1; CDR3: ASSWGTANTEAF
V: TRBV7-2; J: TRBJ1-1; CDR3: ASSLEVSPNTEAF
V: TRBV5-6; J: TRBJ1-1; CDR3: ASTTPWELNTEAF
V: TRBV28; J: TRBJ1-2; CDR3: ASRDGTGNYGYT
V: TRBV28; J: TRBJ1-1; CDR3: ASAKGALNTEAF
V: TRBV7-8; J: TRBJ1-1; CDR3: ASSLGTTGGKINTEAF
V: TRBV6-1; J: TRBJ1-5; CDR3: ASSPRAPEVWNNQPQH
V: TRBV19; J: TRBJ1-1; CDR3: ASRPQGGDTEAF
V: TRBV21-1; J: TRBJ2-7; CDR3: ASTYYIGYEQY
V: TRBV6-2/TRBV6-3; J: TRBJ2-5; CDR3: ASTSGSETQY